The 6 T cell receptor beta chains presented below share a single source sample, sequenced in a study of cytomegalovirus exposure and HLA in healthy donors. It was with 60 Vbeta and 13 Jbeta primers that the PCR ran. The table came from immunoSEQ multiplex PCR; TCRdb's copy has only in-frame clones and leaves some out. The repertoire holds around 100,000 clones, with less than 10% as singletons. What was sequenced was PBMCs. The receptor set was obtained from a man aged 50-59 years in good health and CMV-seronegative.

This clone was recorded a few times. This chain connects TRBV27 to TRBJ2-4, with 8 bases identical to TRBD2. Trimming removed 5 bases from V and 7 bases from J; junction bases left unmatched: 7. The germline gives CDR1 MNHEY, CDR2 SMNVEV (reference sequence). The CDR3 is 14 amino acids. The CDR3 loop reads CASSDPGRENIQYF. The CDR3 DNA reads as TGTGCCAGCAGTGACCCCGGGAGGGAGAACATTCAGTACTTC.

The J gene is TRBJ2-7, the V gene TRBV19, with D hard to call. This CDR3 spans 15 amino acids. Trimming shortened V by 7 bases and J by 0 bases, and 16 bases separated the two germline ends. CDR1 is LNHDA and CDR2 is SQIVND in the germline V gene (reference sequence). In nucleotides, the CDR3 is TGTGCCAGTACCCCCAGCAGGCAGAGCTCCTACGAGCAGTACTTC. Amino acids: CASTPSRQSSYEQYF.

For this clone: Additional DNA sequences in this sample encode the identical CDR3. The CDR3 nucleotides are TGCGCCAGCAGTTCAGGGGGAAACTATGGCTACACCTTC. Protein sequence: CASSSGGNYGYTF. The chain combines TRBV5-1 with TRBJ1-2; 7 bases align to TRBD1. J was trimmed by 2 bases and V by 5 bases; bases with no gene match: 3. Germline CDR1 reads SGHRS; CDR2 reads YFSETQ. There are 13 residues in the CDR3.

This clone showed up just a few times. The chain employs TRBV30 and TRBJ1-2, with TRBD1 matching over 7 bases. V dropped 0 bases and J dropped 6; count of bases not matched to a gene: 4. The V gene's germline CDR1 is GTSNPN and CDR2 SVGIG (reference sequence). The CDR3 sequence is 13 residues long. The CDR3 protein is CAWSVCQGDGYTF. Here the CDR3 DNA reads TGTGCCTGGAGTGTATGTCAGGGGGATGGCTACACCTTC.

This sequence joins TRBV9 and TRBJ2-3, with TRBD2 as a possible D gene (6 bases). Germline V gives CDR1 SGDLS, CDR2 YYNGEE. V was pared by 2 bases and J by 4 bases, with 14 bases between. CDR3 length equals 15 residues. DNA for the CDR3: TGTGCCAGCAGCGTCCGGGACTCAAGGGCAGATACGCAGTATTTT. Translation gives CASSVRDSRADTQYF.

The chain combines TRBV2 with TRBJ2-5; tentatively, D is TRBD2 (5 bases). With 7 bases removed from V and 2 bases from J, the gap between germline ends came to 11 bases. The V gene's germline CDR1 is SNHLY and CDR2 FYNNEI. The CDR3 extends over 13 amino acids. In DNA, the CDR3 is TGTGCCAGCACCCGGACTTTACAAGAGACCCAGTACTTC. Its protein product is CASTRTLQETQYF.